This TCR beta chain appears in the sequencing data of a study of blood T cell repertoires in COVID-19. Study background: From the United States, Italy and Spain came samples of acute and convalescent COVID-19. The analysed material was cDNA or gDNA that came from T cells, B-cell-depleted T cells, or PBMCs.

Trimming took 2 bases from V and 9 from J, leaving 14 bases between them. The germline V gene encodes CDR1 MDHEN and CDR2 SYDVKM. The length of the CDR3 is 14 residues. Original processing notes: Using reference gene primer amplification, nucleated cell counts were estimated. The table came from immunoSEQ multiplex PCR; TCRdb's copy has only in-frame clones and leaves some out. V and J calls and clone size are given by that table; D and trimming were obtained from the DNA. The sample carries roughly 90,000 clones, 86% recorded once. This sequence joins TRBV28 and TRBJ2-4; D ambiguous. This TCR came from a human donor in a cohort sampled during active COVID-19. The sample comprised peripheral blood. CDR3 in DNA: TGTGCCAGCAGTTTAGGAAAAGCCACGGGCATTCAGTACTTC. Its protein product is CASSLGKATGIQYF.